Sequencing of this T cell receptor (beta chain) was carried out in a study of cytomegalovirus exposure and HLA in healthy donors. CDR3 length equals 12 residues. Germline V lookup: CDR1 SGHDT, CDR2 YYEEEE. Trimming at V came to 4 bases and at J to 10 bases, leaving 7 bases not matched to a gene. In the PCR, 60 Vbeta and 13 Jbeta primers were used. Generated by immunoSEQ multiplex PCR, the TCRdb table keeps only in-frame clones and is missing some. The data show over 70,000 clones, roughly 80% seen once. Sequencing was performed on PBMCs. The sequence was collected from a man aged 25 to 40 in good health and CMV-seronegative. The chain joins TRBV5-6 to TRBJ1-2; 7 nucleotides match TRBD1. In nucleotides, the CDR3 is TGTGCCAGCAGCCCCGGGACAGCCTTCTACACCTTC. This sequence encodes CASSPGTAFYTF. Full variable domain (outside the CDR3, taken from reference TRBV5-6 and TRBJ1-2): DAGVTQSPTHLIKTRGQQVTLRCSPKSGHDTVSWYQQALGQGPQFIFQYYEEEERQRGNFPDRFSGHQFPNYSSELNVNALLLGDSALYLCASSPGTAFYTFGSGTRLTVV.